This T cell receptor beta chain stems from a study of T cell responses to AZD1222 COVID-19 vaccine. Study results and caveats: Spike was spanned by vaccine-associated CD4 TCRs, with dominance at 160-218 and 743-854. At baseline, seropositivity was found in only a handful of AZD1222 recipients. No day 14 peak samples; only post-peak repertoires were characterized.

The CDR3 contains 13 residues. V was clipped by 4 bases and J by 4 bases, with 10 bases between them. Germline-derived CDR1 and CDR2 are LGHDT and YNNKEL (reference sequence). Analysis merged second doses at about 4 or about 12 weeks. Clones were read by immunoSEQ multiplex PCR, and TCRdb kept only the in-frame ones, dropping some. The sample lists about 120,000 clones, roughly 91% seen once, with less than 6% in the top ten. Concerning this clone: Its antigen is as yet unknown.

Sequencing used peripheral blood, obtained 28 days after the second AZD1222 dose. This chain connects TRBV3-1 (or the pseudogene TRBV3-2) to TRBJ1-1; D is undetermined. The receptor's source is an adult who received the AZD1222 COVID-19 vaccine. CDR3 loop: CASSPGRGTEAFF. DNA of the CDR3: TGTGCCAGCAGCCCTGGACGGGGCACTGAAGCTTTCTTT.